This TCR beta chain was identified during a study of T cell responses to AZD1222 COVID-19 vaccine. Data came from immunoSEQ multiplex PCR; TCRdb stores just in-frame clones and leaves some out. The sample shows some 47,000 clones, approximately 86% of them seen only once. Regarding this clone: The antigen remains undetermined.

The V end lost 4 bases, the J end lost 0 bases, and 13 bases lay between the germline ends. Germline V gene data show CDR1 as SEHNR and CDR2 as FQNEAQ (reference sequence). The CDR3 length is 16 residues. Broader study findings: Reportedly, nearly half the spike-specific TCRs target unmutated variant regions. The number of AZD1222 recipients seropositive at baseline was only 5 to 7.

The receptor's source is an adult who received the AZD1222 COVID-19 vaccine. This specimen was peripheral blood, taken 28 days after the second AZD1222 dose. This chain uses TRBV7-9 with TRBJ2-1; D uncertain. The CDR3 DNA reads as TGTGCCAGCAGCTCGGTAGCCCGCAGCTCCTACAATGAGCAGTTCTTC. It translates to CASSSVARSSYNEQFF.